This T cell receptor (beta chain) was obtained from a study of radiation and T cells in renal cell carcinoma. CDR1 is SQVTM, CDR2 ANQGSEA, per germline. The CDR3 is 12 amino acids. V was trimmed by 7 bases and J by 7 bases, leaving 13 bases between them. As for time point: baseline pretreatment blood. Stated treatment: 15 Gy SBRT to primary tumor, nephrectomy 4 weeks later. Clones were sequenced by immunoSEQ multiplex PCR, and TCRdb holds only the in-frame ones, with some missing. The sample carries 110,000 to 150,000 clones, about 88% recorded once. The receptor comes from a woman between 45 and 65 years old with renal cell carcinoma. Sample: blood, taken from a patient whose treatment included radiotherapy and nephrectomy. The chain is built from TRBV29-1 and TRBJ1-4; TRBD1 might be the D (6 bases). CDR3 loop: CSGKGGSEKLFF. CDR3 DNA: TGCAGCGGTAAAGGGGGGAGTGAAAAACTGTTTTTT.